Detailed here is one TCR beta chain. The data derive from a study of shared T cell receptors in the human thymus. Assay used: immunoSEQ multiplex PCR; TCRdb lists only in-frame clones, some missing. The sample records roughly 500,000 clones, 70% to 80% being singletons. This CDR3 has 13 amino acids. The V end lost 0 bases, the J end lost 7 bases, and 7 bases lay between the germline ends. Per the germline V gene, CDR1 is WSHSY and CDR2 is SAAADI. These data also formed part of another study, on human thymus T cells. That paper states: Immunologically healthy infants in Finland undergoing congenital heart defect surgery were the donors. Thymus pieces cut out during corrective heart surgery were the tissue that was used. Related work showed strongly overlapping thymic repertoires across unrelated individuals.

This chain links TRBV10-2 with TRBJ2-1, with a weak D call TRBD1 (6 bases). The clonotype originates from a boy in the first two years of life with a congenital heart defect. The sample consisted of thymocytes. The CDR3 reads CASSESGANEQFF. The CDR3 DNA sequence: TGCGCCAGCAGTGAGTCGGGGGCGAATGAGCAGTTCTTC.